These T cell receptor beta chains were read from a single sample in a study of T cells after yellow fever vaccination. TCRdb passed the 5' RACE reads through MiXCR, listing each CDR3 protein once. The data hold about 94,000 distinct CDR3 sequences, with 8% to 10% observed a single time. The sequences come from CD8+ T cells not binding an NS4B(214-222) dextramer, sorted from PBMCs, collected less than 16 days after the first yellow fever vaccination. The receptors stem from a man aged 18-30 years who received the YFV17D yellow fever vaccine. CDR3s include the opening cysteine and the closing phenylalanine or tryptophan. Each record gives: V gene, D gene, J gene, clone size, CDR3 DNA, CDR3 protein. D genes are given only for firm matches. Size tells how often a clone was seen (once, few, many) or the class of an expanded clone, and some rows leave it out.

>TRBV10-1|.|TRBJ2-3|few
TGCGCCAGCAGCGCGGGTGCTAGCACAGATACGCAGTATTTT
CASSAGASTDTQYF
>TRBV6-5|.|TRBJ2-1|.
TGTGCCAGCAGTTACGGGGTGGGTTACAATGGGCAGTTCTTC
CASSYGVGYNGQFF
>TRBV6-1|.|TRBJ2-3|.
TGTGCCAGCAGCCCGTCCCCCAGCACAGATACGCAGTATTTT
CASSPSPSTDTQYF
>TRBV5-1|.|TRBJ1-1|.
TGCGCCAGCAGCTTGGGAAGGGCAGAGAACACTGAAGCTTTCTTT
CASSLGRAENTEAFF
>TRBV27|.|TRBJ2-1|few
TGTGCCAGCAGCCTCACACAGAGCTCCTACAATGAGCAGTTCTTC
CASSLTQSSYNEQFF
>TRBV25-1|TRBD1|TRBJ2-2|many
TGTGCCAGCGCAGCCGGGACAGGGGACACCGGGGAGCTGTTTTTT
CASAAGTGDTGELFF
>TRBV18|.|TRBJ2-1|.
TGTGCCAGCTCACCGAAGGAGGGTCGCTCCTACAATGAGCAGTTCTTC
CASSPKEGRSYNEQFF
>TRBV11-2|TRBD2|TRBJ2-1|.
TGTGCCAGCAGCCGAAATGAGCGGGGGGCCCGGACCTCCTACAATGAGCAGTTCTTC
CASSRNERGARTSYNEQFF
>TRBV5-1|.|TRBJ2-1|many
TGCGCCAGCAGCTTGACCGAGAATGAGCAGTTCTTC
CASSLTENEQFF
>TRBV5-6|TRBD1|TRBJ2-3|.
TGTGCCAGCAGCTTGGCGGACAGGATGCAGTATTTT
CASSLADRMQYF
>TRBV7-9|.|TRBJ2-1|.
TGTGCCAGCCAAGGGGGGGGGCCTCCAAATGAGCAGTTCTTC
CASQGGGPPNEQFF
>TRBV6-5|TRBD1|TRBJ1-3|.
TGTGCCAGCAGTTACTCTGGGACAGGGGCGCGCACTGGAAACACCATATATTTT
CASSYSGTGARTGNTIYF
>TRBV12-3/TRBV12-4|TRBD2|TRBJ2-7|few
TGTGCCAGCAGTTGGGGGGGAGTTGTGTACGAGCAGTACTTC
CASSWGGVVYEQYF
>TRBV25-1|TRBD1|TRBJ2-1|few
TGTGCCAGCAGTGAATGGGACAGCCACAGTGAGCAGTTCTTC
CASSEWDSHSEQFF
>TRBV29-1|.|TRBJ2-7|few
TGCAGCGTTGTGGGGGTTCGGGGGCGCGTGCAGTACTTC
CSVVGVRGRVQYF
>TRBV6-5|.|TRBJ2-3|.
TGTGCCAGCAGTTACTCGACCGGCCTCCCAGATACGCAGTATTTT
CASSYSTGLPDTQYF
>TRBV6-1|.|TRBJ2-1|few
TGTGCCAGCAGTGAAGCGAGGTCCATTGAGCAGTTCTTC
CASSEARSIEQFF
>TRBV7-6|.|TRBJ2-6|.
TGTGCCAGCGGATCTGGGGCCAACGTCCTGACTTTC
CASGSGANVLTF
>TRBV24-1|.|TRBJ1-1|.
TGTGCCACCAGTGACATGGGAGCTGAAGCTTTCTTT
CATSDMGAEAFF
>TRBV11-2|.|TRBJ2-3|.
TGTGCCAGCAGCTTAGGAGGGTTCGCAGATACGCAGTATTTT
CASSLGGFADTQYF
>TRBV3-1|TRBD1|TRBJ1-6|.
TGTGCCAGCAGCCAGACAGGGACCATTTCACCCCTCCACTTT
CASSQTGTISPLHF
>TRBV13|TRBD1|TRBJ2-5|.
TGTGCCAGCAGCAGAACAGGGGACACCTACCAAGAGACCCAGTACTTC
CASSRTGDTYQETQYF
>TRBV5-1|.|TRBJ1-1|.
TGCGCCAGCCACGTTCCGGGAGGGAATGAAGCTTTCTTT
CASHVPGGNEAFF
>TRBV4-1|.|TRBJ1-1|many
TGCGCCAGCAGCCAAGTAGAAGTCGCGGCCGCTTTCTTT
CASSQVEVAAAFF
>TRBV4-3|.|TRBJ1-4|.
TGCGCCAGCAGCCAAGAACCCAACCAGCAGGAAAAACTGTTTTTT
CASSQEPNQQEKLFF
>TRBV6-5|TRBD1|TRBJ2-2|.
TGTGCCAGCAGTTACCCTGGGACAGGGAGATTTGGGGAGCTGTTTTTT
CASSYPGTGRFGELFF
>TRBV6-5|.|TRBJ2-2|many
TGTGCCAGCAGGTCTCGGGGGGCCCGCACCGGGGAGCTGTTTTTT
CASRSRGARTGELFF
>TRBV24-1|.|TRBJ2-7|.
TGTGCCACCAGTGAGACACATGGTCAGCAGTACTTC
CATSETHGQQYF
>TRBV12-3/TRBV12-4|TRBD1|TRBJ1-2|many
TGTGCCAGCAGGACAGGGGGCGACTATGGCTACACCTTC
CASRTGGDYGYTF
>TRBV4-1|.|TRBJ1-1|few
TGCGCCAGCAGCCCCCAAGGGCACAGGGTAGCTTTCTTT
CASSPQGHRVAFF
>TRBV7-9|TRBD1|TRBJ1-2|few
TGTGCCAGCAGCTTAAAGTTCGGGACAGGGCATGGCTACACCTTC
CASSLKFGTGHGYTF
>TRBV2|.|TRBJ2-3|.
TGTGCCAGCAGTGATGGAACGCAGTATTTT
CASSDGTQYF
>TRBV28|TRBD1|TRBJ2-4|many
TGTGCCAGCAGTTTTAGGACAGGGTACGGCATTCAGTACTTC
CASSFRTGYGIQYF
>TRBV6-1|TRBD1|TRBJ2-7|few
TGTGCCAGCAGTCCAGGACAGGCCCCTTACGAGCAGTACTTC
CASSPGQAPYEQYF
>TRBV28|.|TRBJ2-3|many
TGTGCCAGCAGTCCCAGGAAGGTCCTGATGGGCACAGATACGCAGTATTTT
CASSPRKVLMGTDTQYF
>TRBV11-2|.|TRBJ2-2|few
TGTGCCAGCAGCACCATTTCCGGGGAGCTGTTTTTT
CASSTISGELFF
>TRBV6-5|.|TRBJ1-2|few
TGTGCCAGCAGTTACCTATCCGTTAACGAGGGCTACACCTTC
CASSYLSVNEGYTF
>TRBV15|TRBD2|TRBJ2-1|many
TGTGCCACCAGCAGAGGGGACACTAGCGGGGCCAATGAGCAGTTCTTC
CATSRGDTSGANEQFF
>TRBV2|.|TRBJ2-1|few
TGTGCCAGCAGTAAGACTAACACCCACAATGAGCAGTTCTTC
CASSKTNTHNEQFF
>TRBV6-2/TRBV6-3|.|TRBJ2-7|.
TGTGCCAGCAGTTACCCACTGGCGGCGTACGAGCAGTACTTC
CASSYPLAAYEQYF
>TRBV7-2|TRBD2|TRBJ2-1|few
TGTGCCAGCAGAGACGGACTAGGCGGGAACAATGAGCAGTTCTTC
CASRDGLGGNNEQFF